A selection of T cell receptor beta chains follows, all from one sample in a study of cytomegalovirus exposure and HLA in healthy donors. Using immunoSEQ multiplex PCR, the repertoire was profiled, and TCRdb retains in-frame clones only, with some absent. Of 72,000 or so clones listed, about 84% are singletons. The sequenced sample consisted of PBMCs. These receptors were collected from a man aged 18 to 35 in good health and CMV-seropositive. Both conserved end residues are part of each CDR3. D genes are given only for firm matches. Not every row has a clone size; where given, it reads once, few, many or a size class.

DNA: TGTGCCACCGAGGGGGAGCCTAATGAAAAACTGTTTTTT
CDR3: CATEGEPNEKLFF
V: TRBV28
D: NA
size: NA
J: TRBJ1-4

DNA: TGCGCCAGCAGCCATCGACAGGGTACTGGCACTGAAGCTTTCTTT
CDR3: CASSHRQGTGTEAFF
V: TRBV4-1
D: TRBD1
size: many
J: TRBJ1-1

DNA: TGCGCCAGCAGCCCGACAGGGGATAGCAATCAGCCCCAGCATTTT
CDR3: CASSPTGDSNQPQHF
V: TRBV5-1
D: TRBD1
size: NA
J: TRBJ1-5

DNA: TGTGCCAGCAGCTTCGTACCGGACAGTGGGGGGACCCAGTACTTC
CDR3: CASSFVPDSGGTQYF
V: TRBV7-2
D: NA
size: few
J: TRBJ2-5

DNA: TGTGCCAGCAGTGTTGGCCAGGTCAATCAGCCCCAGCATTTT
CDR3: CASSVGQVNQPQHF
V: TRBV25-1
D: NA
size: NA
J: TRBJ1-5

DNA: TGTGCCTGGACCGGGGGAGGGGCTCCCTCCACCTACGAGCAGTACTTC
CDR3: CAWTGGGAPSTYEQYF
V: TRBV30
D: TRBD2
size: NA
J: TRBJ2-7

DNA: TGTGCCTGGAGTGTAGAGGGACTAGCGGGAGGAATCGGAGAGACCCAGTACTTC
CDR3: CAWSVEGLAGGIGETQYF
V: TRBV30
D: TRBD2
size: NA
J: TRBJ2-5

DNA: TGTGCCAGTAGTCTCCTGGACAAATACAATGAGCAGTTCTTC
CDR3: CASSLLDKYNEQFF
V: TRBV19
D: NA
size: NA
J: TRBJ2-1

DNA: TGTGCCAGCTCCCCTAGCGGTCCCCGAGGAGCGCAGTATTTT
CDR3: CASSPSGPRGAQYF
V: TRBV6-4
D: TRBD2
size: NA
J: TRBJ2-3

DNA: TGTGCCTGGACAGGGGGCGGCTACGAGCAGTACTTC
CDR3: CAWTGGGYEQYF
V: TRBV30
D: TRBD1
size: NA
J: TRBJ2-7

DNA: TGCGCCAGCAGCAATCGGACAGGGTCTCTCGGTTCACCCCTCCACTTT
CDR3: CASSNRTGSLGSPLHF
V: TRBV4-1
D: TRBD1
size: NA
J: TRBJ1-6

DNA: TGTGCCAGTAGTCCACAGGGGGCGCAGGGCTACACCTTC
CDR3: CASSPQGAQGYTF
V: TRBV19
D: TRBD1
size: NA
J: TRBJ1-2

DNA: TGTGCCAGTTCGCTTCAGGGGGGCACTGAAGCTTTCTTT
CDR3: CASSLQGGTEAFF
V: TRBV19
D: TRBD1
size: once
J: TRBJ1-1

DNA: TGTGCCAGCAGTCCCCGGCTAGAAGCCGGGGAGCTGTTTTTT
CDR3: CASSPRLEAGELFF
V: TRBV25-1
D: NA
size: NA
J: TRBJ2-2

DNA: TGTGCCAGCAGCGCGGGACGGCATAGCGAGCAGTACTTC
CDR3: CASSAGRHSEQYF
V: TRBV6-1
D: NA
size: NA
J: TRBJ2-7

DNA: TGTGCCTGGAGTGTAGTATGGGGGGACGAGCAGTACTTC
CDR3: CAWSVVWGDEQYF
V: TRBV30
D: NA
size: once
J: TRBJ2-7

DNA: TGTGCCACAGACAGGGAATCCGGGGCCAACGTCCTGACTTTC
CDR3: CATDRESGANVLTF
V: TRBV6-1
D: TRBD1
size: few
J: TRBJ2-6

DNA: TGTGCCTGGAGGGGACAGGGGGGGAATCAGCCCCAGCATTTT
CDR3: CAWRGQGGNQPQHF
V: TRBV30
D: TRBD1
size: NA
J: TRBJ1-5